These 28 T cell receptor beta chains share one sample of origin, sequenced in a study of T-cell memory formation after mild COVID-19. One entry per CDR3 protein, called by TCRdb with MiXCR from the 5' RACE reads. This table holds some 120,000 distinct CDR3 sequences, 16% found once. The sequencing sample was made of PBMCs or a T cell subset sorted from them (not recorded which). The receptors were gathered from an adult woman who had mild COVID-19 (a few samples of this study predate the infection). Cell type and time point are not known.

This clonotype was found a few times. At one boundary the junction diverges from the germline segment, which might be a read error. V and J are TRBV30 and TRBJ2-7, with no clear D. Germline V gene lookup returns CDR1 GTSNPN and CDR2 SVGIG (reference sequence). The CDR3 spans 12 residues. CDR3 sequence (DNA): TGTGCCTGGAGTAGAGACTCCCACGAGCAGTACTTC. Translated, it gives CAWSRDSHEQYF.

V usage is TRBV6-5 and J usage is TRBJ2-2; 11 bases line up with TRBD1. Per germline, CDR1 MNHEY and CDR2 SVGAGI. V dropped 4 bases and J dropped 7; count of bases not matched to a gene: 5. CDR3 length: 15 amino acids. CDR3 DNA: TGTGCCAGCAGTTTGGACAGGGGGCAGGTCGGGGAGCTGTTTTTT. Translated, it gives CASSLDRGQVGELFF.

J is TRBJ2-1 and V is TRBV19; 12 bases are shared with TRBD2. In germline, CDR1 is LNHDA, CDR2 SQIVND (reference sequence). CDR3 length: 16 residues. Trimming cost V 5 bases and J 4 bases; bases outside gene matches: 6. The CDR3 nucleotides read TGTGCCAGTAGTGGTCGGACTAGCGGGGCTTACAATGAGCAGTTCTTC. It codes for CASSGRTSGAYNEQFF.

The chain links TRBV9 to TRBJ2-3, with TRBD1 identical over 10 bases. Germline CDR1 and CDR2: SGDLS and YYNGEE. The ends lost 3 bases at V and 0 bases at J; junction bases unmatched: 10. CDR3 length equals 18 residues. In nucleotides, the CDR3 is TGTGCCAGCAGCGACCCGGACAGGGGGTTCCCTAGCACAGATACGCAGTATTTT. This gives the protein CASSDPDRGFPSTDTQYF.

This clonotype was seen more than once but under ten times. The chain couples TRBV28 to TRBJ2-6; D not resolved. CDR3 length: 15 amino acids. With 2 bases removed from V and 4 bases from J, the gap between germline ends came to 9 bases. Germline values: CDR1 MDHEN, CDR2 SYDVKM. CDR3: CASSLPLSGANVLTF. The CDR3 DNA reads as TGTGCCAGCAGTTTACCCCTATCCGGGGCCAACGTCCTGACTTTC.

In this sample, this clonotype turned up a few times. V and J are TRBV5-1 and TRBJ2-2; 8 bases are a match to TRBD2. The V segment lost 6 bases and the J segment 4 bases; nucleotides outside the gene matches: 5. CDR1 is SGHRS, CDR2 YFSETQ, per germline. The CDR3 is made up of 14 amino acids. CDR3 DNA sequence: TGCGCCAGCACGGGGGGGCGTACCACCGGGGAGCTGTTTTTT. It yields the protein CASTGGRTTGELFF.

In its sample, this clonotype was seen a few times. The chain combines TRBV12-3 or TRBV12-4 with TRBJ2-5; 7 bases map to TRBD1. This CDR3 has 14 residues. V dropped 6 bases and J dropped 5; count of bases not matched to a gene: 9. The DNA of the CDR3 is TGTGCCAGCAGACCGATACAGGGGTCGGAGACCCAGTACTTC. Translating it yields CASRPIQGSETQYF.

This clonotype has just a few counts. This chain connects TRBV29-1 to TRBJ2-1; D not certain. The length of the CDR3 is 11 residues. Trimming removed 2 bases from V and 4 bases from J, with 3 bases in between. Germline V gives CDR1 SQVTM, CDR2 ANQGSEA. CDR3 in DNA: TGCAGCGTTGAATTATACAATGAGCAGTTCTTC. Translation: CSVELYNEQFF.

The chain is built from TRBV3-1 and TRBJ2-5, with D possibly being TRBD1 (7 bases). Germline V gene sequence: CDR1 LGHDT, CDR2 YNNKEL (reference sequence). The length of the CDR3 is 16 residues. V dropped 5 bases and J dropped 5 bases, with 21 bases sitting between them. This CDR3 reads CASSARLVGGRETQYF. For the CDR3, the DNA is TGTGCCAGCAGCGCCCGACTAGTAGGGGGCCGGGAGACCCAGTACTTC.

This clonotype was seen a handful of times. V gene TRBV29-1 combines with J gene TRBJ2-2; the match to TRBD1 covers 8 bases. Germline V gene data show CDR1 as SQVTM and CDR2 as ANQGSEA. V lost 3 bases and J lost 6; bases outside the gene matches: 3. The CDR3 contains 13 residues. DNA for the CDR3: TGCAGCGTTGACAGGGGGCTCGCCGGGGAGCTGTTTTTT. Its translation: CSVDRGLAGELFF.

There are a few counts of this clonotype. The rearrangement links TRBV9 to TRBJ1-2; D gene unclear. The V end lost 3 bases, the J end lost 3 bases, and 6 bases lay between the germline ends. In germline, CDR1 is SGDLS, CDR2 YYNGEE. The CDR3 consists of 12 residues. DNA for the CDR3: TGTGCCAGCAGCGCTACGGACTATGGCTACACCTTC. It yields the protein CASSATDYGYTF.

The chain links TRBV29-1 to TRBJ2-7, with 7 bases that match TRBD2. Germline loops: CDR1 SQVTM, CDR2 ANQGSEA. V lost 4 bases and J lost 0; bases outside the gene matches: 3. This CDR3 is built from 13 residues. The CDR3 DNA follows: TGCAGCGTTGCCAGGGAGGGCTCCTACGAGCAGTACTTC. It specifies CSVAREGSYEQYF.

The sample holds a few counts of this clonotype. This sequence joins TRBV30 and TRBJ1-2; a weak D match, TRBD1 (5 bases). V was trimmed by 1 base and J by 1 base, leaving 13 bases between them. The length of the CDR3 is 15 residues. Per the germline V gene, CDR1 is GTSNPN and CDR2 is SVGIG (reference sequence). This CDR3 reads CAWSEGITVNYGYTF. The DNA for the CDR3 is TGTGCCTGGAGTGAGGGGATTACAGTTAACTATGGCTACACCTTC.

This chain joins TRBV7-9 and TRBJ1-1, with D possibly being TRBD1 (6 bases). Deletions cut 4 bases from V and 7 bases from J, with 13 bases between. The germline CDR1 and CDR2 sequences are SEHNR and FQNEAQ (reference sequence). CDR3 size: 13 residues. CDR3 protein: CASSSGARLEAFF. The CDR3 coding sequence is TGTGCCAGCAGCTCAGGGGCCAGGCTTGAAGCTTTCTTT.

This clonotype has a handful of counts. The chain's CDR3 is CASSVRTGGRTDTQYF. CDR3 sequence (DNA): TGTGCCAGCAGCGTGCGAACAGGGGGCCGCACAGATACGCAGTATTTT. The rearrangement joins TRBV5-6 to TRBJ2-3, with 9 bases identical to TRBD1. Germline V CDR1 and CDR2: SGHDT, YYEEEE. This CDR3 has 16 residues. The ends lost 4 bases at V and 1 base at J; junction bases unmatched: 7.

The chain couples TRBV29-1 to TRBJ2-2, with 10 positions matching TRBD2. Germline assignment: CDR1 SQVTM and CDR2 ANQGSEA. There are 17 residues in the CDR3. The V gene end was trimmed by 8 bases and the J gene end by 7 bases; junction bases not matched to a gene: 19. The DNA for the CDR3 is TGCAGCCCCGGTAGCGGGGGGCCATCCTTCCGGGACGGGGAGCTGTTTTTT. It yields the protein CSPGSGGPSFRDGELFF.

The J gene is TRBJ2-1, the V gene TRBV7-6; 8 positions match TRBD2. V lost 1 base, J lost 4 bases, and 6 bases stayed unmatched. This CDR3 is built from 16 residues. CDR1 SGHVS and CDR2 FNYEAQ come from the germline V gene. CDR3 in DNA: TGTGCCAGCAGCTTAGGGCCAGCGGGGGAATACAATGAGCAGTTCTTC. This encodes CASSLGPAGEYNEQFF.

This clonotype has a handful of counts. This chain joins TRBV20-1 and TRBJ1-4, with D possibly matching TRBD1 (5 bases). The V end lost 3 bases, the J end lost 5 bases, and 25 bases lay between the germline ends. In germline, CDR1 is DFQATT, CDR2 SNEGSKA (reference sequence). The CDR3 covers 18 residues. The chain's CDR3 is CSARRRDLNRGPNEKLFF. The DNA of the CDR3 is TGCAGTGCTAGGCGCCGGGACCTCAACCGGGGCCCAAATGAAAAACTGTTTTTT.

The chain uses TRBV5-1 and TRBJ2-1; 15 bases map to TRBD2. CDR3 length: 14 residues. V lost 6 bases, J lost 7 bases, and 2 bases stayed unmatched. The germline V gene encodes CDR1 SGHRS and CDR2 YFSETQ. The CDR3 is CASNGLAGGNEQFF. The CDR3 DNA is TGCGCCAGCAACGGACTAGCGGGAGGGAATGAGCAGTTCTTC.

The genes are TRBV27 and TRBJ1-1; 7 bases align to TRBD1. This CDR3 is built from 12 residues. The trim removed 3 bases at V and 11 bases at J, leaving 6 bases unmatched. Looked up from germline, CDR1 is MNHEY and CDR2 is SMNVEV (reference sequence). Here the CDR3 reads CASSFTTGVAFF. In nucleotides, the CDR3 is TGTGCCAGCAGTTTTACAACAGGGGTGGCTTTCTTT.

V and J are TRBV12-3 or TRBV12-4 and TRBJ2-5; D gene ambiguous. The CDR3 spans 14 residues. The germline V and J ends were trimmed by 5 bases and 4 bases, with 14 bases remaining between them. In DNA form, the CDR3 reads TGTGCCAGCAGTGCCCAGTGGTGGGGAGAGACCCAGTACTTC. As protein: CASSAQWWGETQYF.

V usage is TRBV11-3 and J usage is TRBJ2-7; D is perhaps TRBD1 (5 bases). CDR1 and CDR2 from the germline V gene are SGHNT and YENEEA. Trimming cost V 4 bases and J 3 bases, with 10 bases left between them. This CDR3 is built from 13 residues. The CDR3 spells CASSSDSNYEQYF. The CDR3 DNA follows: TGTGCCAGCAGCTCCGACAGTAACTACGAGCAGTACTTC.

This clonotype appeared a few times. V usage is TRBV3-1 and J usage is TRBJ1-2; D might be TRBD1 (6 bases). This CDR3 is 16 amino acids long. The V end was cut by 2 bases, the J end by 3 bases, with 16 bases between. The germline CDR1 and CDR2 sequences are LGHDT and YNNKEL (reference sequence). The CDR3 nucleotides read TGTGCCAGCAGCCAACTCTTCGGCGGGGGCGACTATGGCTACACCTTC. Amino acids: CASSQLFGGGDYGYTF.

V gene TRBV5-6 combines with J gene TRBJ2-5; no firm D call. Trimming left V 0 bases short and J 4 bases short, with 19 bases between. CDR3 length equals 17 residues. Germline V gene lookup returns CDR1 SGHDT and CDR2 YYEEEE. The CDR3 region is CASSLASGLGYRETQYF. The DNA of the CDR3 is TGTGCCAGCAGCTTGGCCTCGGGTCTCGGGTATCGAGAGACCCAGTACTTC.

The J gene is TRBJ1-1, the V gene TRBV13; 10 bases match TRBD1. Losses at the gene ends were 5 bases for V and 5 bases for J; bases not matched to a gene: 8. This CDR3 is 15 amino acids long. Looked up from germline, CDR1 is PRHDT and CDR2 is FYEKMQ (reference sequence). As DNA, the CDR3 is TGTGCCAGCAGCAAGGACAGGGGGGGAGGAACTGAAGCTTTCTTT. Translating gives CASSKDRGGGTEAFF. Drawing the rest from reference TRBV13 and TRBJ1-1, the complete variable domain is AAGVIQSPRHLIKEKRETATLKCYPIPRHDTVYWYQQGPGQDPQFLISFYEKMQSDKGSIPDRFSAQQFSDYHSELNMSSLELGDSALYFCASSKDRGGGTEAFFGQGTRLTVV.

This CDR3 reads CASSSYPTGTDTQYF. The CDR3 DNA reads TGTGCCAGCAGCTCCTACCCCACAGGCACAGATACGCAGTATTTT. V gene TRBV12-3 or TRBV12-4 combines with J gene TRBJ2-3, with D unclear. The CDR3 contains 15 residues. Trimming cost V 6 bases and J 1 base, with 14 bases left between them.

This clonotype was picked up a small number of times. V usage is TRBV10-3 and J usage is TRBJ2-1; a weak D match, TRBD2 (5 bases). Germline assignment: CDR1 ENHRY and CDR2 SYGVKD. V lost 0 bases and J 6 bases, leaving 18 bases between the germline ends. The CDR3 covers 17 residues. Written as DNA, the CDR3 is TGTGCCATCAGTGAGTCTTTCAGCGGCACTCCTGCCAATGAGCAGTTCTTC. Amino acid sequence: CAISESFSGTPANEQFF.

This clonotype was picked up many times. An end of the junction does not agree with germline; a read error may underlie this. The rearrangement joins TRBV7-7 to TRBJ2-1, with 11 nucleotides matching TRBD2. This CDR3 is 15 amino acids long. Germline lookup yields CDR1 SSHAT and CDR2 FNYEAQ (reference sequence). The CDR3: CASSPLAGVYNEQFF. The DNA of the CDR3 is TGTGCTAGCAGCCCACTAGCGGGAGTATATAATGAGCAGTTCTTC.